This TCR beta chain was found in a study of blood T cell repertoires in COVID-19. Sequencing was performed with immunoSEQ multiplex PCR; in TCRdb, only in-frame clones are kept and a portion is missing. The table shows approximately 150,000 clones, with 65% to 80% occurring only once. The V gene lost 0 bases and the J gene lost 3 bases, with 10 bases spanning the gap. The CDR3 sequence is 14 residues long. Germline V CDR1 and CDR2: SGHDT, YYEEEE. This TCR was recovered from a man aged 50-59 years with acute or convalescent COVID-19. The chain links TRBV5-6 to TRBJ2-7; D might be TRBD2 (6 bases). The sample comprised peripheral blood. The CDR3 DNA reads as TGTGCCAGCAGCTTGGGAGGGGACTTCTACGAGCAGTACTTC. Protein sequence: CASSLGGDFYEQYF. The full variable domain, completed using reference TRBV5-6 and TRBJ2-7, is DAGVTQSPTHLIKTRGQQVTLRCSPKSGHDTVSWYQQALGQGPQFIFQYYEEEERQRGNFPDRFSGHQFPNYSSELNVNALLLGDSALYLCASSLGGDFYEQYFGPGTRLTVT.